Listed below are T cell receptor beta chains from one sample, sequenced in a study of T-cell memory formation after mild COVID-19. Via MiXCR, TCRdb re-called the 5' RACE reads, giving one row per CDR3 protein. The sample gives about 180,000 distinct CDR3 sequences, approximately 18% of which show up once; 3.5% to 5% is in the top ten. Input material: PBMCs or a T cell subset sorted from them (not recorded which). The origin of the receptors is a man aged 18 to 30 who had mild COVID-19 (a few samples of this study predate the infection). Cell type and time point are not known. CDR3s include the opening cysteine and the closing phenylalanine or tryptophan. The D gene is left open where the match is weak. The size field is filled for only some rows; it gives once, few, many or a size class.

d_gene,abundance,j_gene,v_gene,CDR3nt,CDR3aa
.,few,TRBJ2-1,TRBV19,TGTGCCAGTAGAATACAATGGATAGGGGAAGGAGAGCAGTTCTTC,CASRIQWIGEGEQFF
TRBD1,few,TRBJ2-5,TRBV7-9,TGTGCCACGCGCGAGACAGGGGGCATGGAGACCCAGTACTTC,CATRETGGMETQYF
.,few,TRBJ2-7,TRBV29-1,TGCAGCGTTCGCTATGGTCTTGGGGAATACGAGCAGTACTTC,CSVRYGLGEYEQYF
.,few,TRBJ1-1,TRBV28,TGTGCCAGCAGTTTATTAAGGCAGGCTGAGGGTTTCTTT,CASSLLRQAEGFF
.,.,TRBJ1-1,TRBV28,TGTGCCAGCACCCAACCCCCCGGCACTGAAGCTTTCTTT,CASTQPPGTEAFF
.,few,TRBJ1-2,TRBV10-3,TGTGCCATCCTTGGACAGACCGGCTACACCTTC,CAILGQTGYTF
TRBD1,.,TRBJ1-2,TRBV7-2,TGTGCCAGCAGCTCGGGGCAGGGGGGTTTCGGAAAGGGCTACACCTTC,CASSSGQGGFGKGYTF
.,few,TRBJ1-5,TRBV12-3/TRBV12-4,TGTGCCAGCAGTTCGGGGTCGCGGCAGCCCCAGCATTTT,CASSSGSRQPQHF
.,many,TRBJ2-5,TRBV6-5,TGTGCCAGCAGTTCGGACTCCTCCTCGGAGACCCAGTACTTC,CASSSDSSSETQYF
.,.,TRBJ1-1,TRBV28,TGTGCCAGCGGAACCGGACAGGAAGCTTTCTTT,CASGTGQEAFF
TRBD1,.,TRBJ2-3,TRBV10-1,TGCGCCAGCAGTGATGGGACAGTCGGCACAGATACGCAGTATTTT,CASSDGTVGTDTQYF
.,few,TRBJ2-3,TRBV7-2,TGTGCCAGCAGCTTAGCCCATATTACCACAGATACGCAGTATTTT,CASSLAHITTDTQYF
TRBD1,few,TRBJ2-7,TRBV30,TGTGCCTGGAGTCCGGGACAGGGGATTGCCTACGAGCAGTACTTC,CAWSPGQGIAYEQYF
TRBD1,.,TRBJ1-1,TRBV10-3,TGTGCCATCAGTGAGTCGGGACAGGGGGCCACTGAAGCTTTCTTT,CAISESGQGATEAFF
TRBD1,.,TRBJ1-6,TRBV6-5,TGTGCCAGCAGTTACGGGACAGCTTATTCACCCCTCCACTTT,CASSYGTAYSPLHF
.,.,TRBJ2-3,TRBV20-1,TGCAGTGCCAGCGAAACTAGCACAGATACGCAGTATTTT,CSASETSTDTQYF
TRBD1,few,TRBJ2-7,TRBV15,TGTGCCACCAGCAGGGACAGGCCCTACGAGCAGTACTTC,CATSRDRPYEQYF
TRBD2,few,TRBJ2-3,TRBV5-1,TGCGCCAGCAGCTTGGAACTAGCGGGGGGGACAGATACGCAGTATTTT,CASSLELAGGTDTQYF
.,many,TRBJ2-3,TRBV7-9,TGTGCCAGCAGCTTAGCGGGGAGGAATAGGGATACGCAGTATTTT,CASSLAGRNRDTQYF
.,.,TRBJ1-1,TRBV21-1,TGTGCCAGCAGCAAAGCCCCCAGGGAGGGCACTGAAGCTTTCTTT,CASSKAPREGTEAFF
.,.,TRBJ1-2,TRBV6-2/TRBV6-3,TGTGCCAGCAGTCCAACGGGCCAGGGGCCTAACTATGGCTACACCTTC,CASSPTGQGPNYGYTF
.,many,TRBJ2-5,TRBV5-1,TGCGCCAGCAGCTTCGACGGTTCGGCGGAAGAGACCCAGTACTTC,CASSFDGSAEETQYF
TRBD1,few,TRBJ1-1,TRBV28,TGTGCCAGCACCCCGGGACAGGGGTACACTGAAGCTTTCTTT,CASTPGQGYTEAFF
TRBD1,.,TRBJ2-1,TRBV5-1,TGCGCCAGCAGCCCCCAGACAGGGAACAATGAGCAGTTCTTC,CASSPQTGNNEQFF
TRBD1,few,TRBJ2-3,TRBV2,TGTGCCAGCAGCGGAGGACAGGGAGGCACAGATACGCAGTATTTT,CASSGGQGGTDTQYF
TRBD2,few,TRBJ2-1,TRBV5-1,TGCGCCAGCAGCTTGTTCGGCGGGGGGGACAATGAGCAGTTCTTC,CASSLFGGGDNEQFF
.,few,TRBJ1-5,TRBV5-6,TGTGCCAGCAGCTTGGGGCAGGGCCTGGGGCCCCAGCATTTT,CASSLGQGLGPQHF
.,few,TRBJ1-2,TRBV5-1,TGCGCCAGCAGCTGGACATTCGGGGCCTATGGCTACACCTTC,CASSWTFGAYGYTF
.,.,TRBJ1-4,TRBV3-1,TGTGCCAGCAGCCCAATCGGGACACGCTATGAAAAACTGTTTTTT,CASSPIGTRYEKLFF
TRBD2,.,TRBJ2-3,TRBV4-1,TGCGCCAGCAGCCAAGATTATACTAGCGGGAACACAGATACGCAGTATTTT,CASSQDYTSGNTDTQYF